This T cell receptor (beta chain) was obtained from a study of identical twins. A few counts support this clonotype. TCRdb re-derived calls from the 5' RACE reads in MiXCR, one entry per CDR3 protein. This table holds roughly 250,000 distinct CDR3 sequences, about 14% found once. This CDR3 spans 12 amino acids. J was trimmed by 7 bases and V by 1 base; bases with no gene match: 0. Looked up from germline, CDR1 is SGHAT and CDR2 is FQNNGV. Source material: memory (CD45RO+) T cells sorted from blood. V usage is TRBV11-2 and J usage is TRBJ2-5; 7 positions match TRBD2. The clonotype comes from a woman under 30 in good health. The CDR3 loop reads CASSLVAGTQYF. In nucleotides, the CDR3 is TGTGCCAGCAGCTTAGTAGCGGGGACCCAGTACTTC.